The 10 T cell receptor beta chains below come from one sample, sequenced in a study of T cell repertoires in cytomegalovirus infection. TCRdb re-derived calls from the reads in MiXCR, one entry per CDR3 protein. The table lists about 920,000 distinct CDR3 sequences, roughly 30% of them singletons. Antigen specificity for these receptors is unknown. This sample comprised cultured CD8+ T cells from PBMCs, obtained from culture after CMV antigen stimulation. Receptor source: a human donor in good health (CMV status not recorded). Some clones in this sample may be carry-over from other donors' samples.

V is TRBV7-2 and J is TRBJ2-7, with 8 positions matching TRBD2. CDR1 is SGHTA, CDR2 FQGNSA, per germline. This CDR3 has 13 residues. Trimming took 4 bases from V and 6 from J; bases not matched to a gene: 5. CDR3 region: CASSWSGGAEQYF. The CDR3 nucleotides read TGTGCCAGCAGCTGGAGCGGGGGAGCCGAGCAGTACTTC. Together with reference TRBV7-2 and TRBJ2-7, the CDR3 gives the full variable domain: GAGVSQSPSNKVTEKGKDVELRCDPISGHTALYWYRQSLGQGLEFLIYFQGNSAPDKSGLPSDRFSAERTGGSVSTLTIQRTQQEDSAVYLCASSWSGGAEQYFGPGTRLTVT.

Note on this clonotype: This may come from a read error, since a much larger clone is one base off. The chain recombines TRBV7-2 with TRBJ2-1, with 7 bases fitting TRBD2. The J segment lost 4 bases and the V segment lost 4 bases, leaving 10 bases of the junction unmatched. CDR1 and CDR2 from the germline V gene are SGHTA and FQGNSA. CDR3 length equals 16 residues. The CDR3 protein is CTSSSTWGGEYNEQFF. CDR3 nucleotide sequence: TGTACCAGCAGCTCTACCTGGGGGGGGGAGTACAATGAGCAGTTCTTC.

The sample holds many counts of this clonotype. The genes are TRBV12-3 or TRBV12-4 and TRBJ1-2, with no clear D. The V end lost 11 bases, the J end lost 6 bases, and 19 bases lay between the germline ends. This CDR3 has 13 amino acids. CDR3 loop: CAAGIERANGYTF. CDR3 DNA: TGTGCCGCGGGAATCGAAAGGGCAAATGGCTACACCTTC.

This clonotype was observed a few times. The chain has TRBV4-2 and TRBJ2-5, with D perhaps TRBD1 or TRBD2 (5 bases each). Deletions cut 0 bases from V and 5 bases from J, with 13 bases between. This CDR3 comprises 15 residues. Germline V CDR1 and CDR2: LGHNA, YNFKEQ. This CDR3 reads CASSQEKGTYETQYF. The CDR3 DNA reads as TGTGCCAGCAGCCAAGAGAAGGGGACGTACGAGACCCAGTACTTC.

The rearrangement uses TRBV12-5 and TRBJ2-7; 12 bases line up with TRBD1. The CDR3 extends over 14 amino acids. V was clipped by 4 bases and J by 6 bases; unmatched bases: 4. The V gene's germline CDR1 is LGHNT and CDR2 FRNRAP. Here the CDR3 reads CASGSGTGGGEQYF. In nucleotides, the CDR3 is TGTGCTAGTGGTTCCGGGACAGGGGGCGGCGAGCAGTACTTC.

This chain joins TRBV27 and TRBJ2-4; D perhaps matches TRBD2 (6 bases). Trimming left V 6 bases short and J 6 bases short, with 15 bases between. This CDR3 contains 14 residues. From germline, CDR1 is MNHEY and CDR2 SMNVEV (reference sequence). CDR3 sequence: CASSQSGLINIQYF. CDR3 bases: TGTGCCAGCAGCCAGTCGGGACTCATAAACATTCAGTACTTC.

This clonotype was seen more than once but under ten times. The rearrangement uses TRBV7-8 and TRBJ1-2; 9 bases fit TRBD1. This CDR3 has 16 amino acids. Germline lookup yields CDR1 SGHVS and CDR2 FQNEAQ. The V segment lost 5 bases and the J segment 3 bases; nucleotides outside the gene matches: 10. The CDR3 loop is CASSPTGTGLYYGYTF. Here the CDR3 DNA reads TGTGCCAGCAGCCCAACCGGGACAGGGCTCTACTATGGCTACACCTTC.

V usage is TRBV20-1 and J usage is TRBJ2-2; D not certain. Trimming shortened V by 4 bases and J by 4 bases, and 19 bases separated the two germline ends. This CDR3 comprises 16 residues. The V gene's germline CDR1 is DFQATT and CDR2 SNEGSKA (reference sequence). The CDR3 DNA sequence: TGCAGTGCTAAACCGTACAAGGAGCCGATCACCGGGGAGCTGTTTTTT. Residues: CSAKPYKEPITGELFF.

The count of this clonotype is one. V usage is TRBV12-3 or TRBV12-4 and J usage is TRBJ1-5, with unresolved D. This CDR3 has 15 residues. Between the trimmed V and J ends, which lost 5 bases and 2 bases, there was a span of 13 bases. The CDR3, as DNA: TGTGCCAGCAGTCTAAGGGTTGGAGGCAATCAGCCCCAGCATTTT. Translating gives CASSLRVGGNQPQHF.

The chain links TRBV3-1 to TRBJ1-1; D ambiguous. The CDR3 is 18 amino acids. Germline V gene sequence: CDR1 LGHDT, CDR2 YNNKEL (reference sequence). Deletions cut 1 base from V and 1 base from J, with 19 bases between. The CDR3 DNA follows: TGTGCCAGCAGCCAAGCACTTTTGGTCGGCGGGGAGAACACTGAAGCTTTCTTT. Amino acids: CASSQALLVGGENTEAFF.